Listed here is a single T cell receptor beta chain. Its antigen is not known. UMIs were included in TCR beta cDNA generated by 5'RACE template switching. TCRdb reprocessed the 5' RACE reads, with one entry per CDR3 protein and no DNA. Recorded for this sample: 120,000 to 150,000 distinct CDR3 sequences. The data derive from a study of T cells expressing NK-cell markers. Study overall: Sequencing covered eight donors, seven HCMV-seropositive and one seronegative. Overall study findings and caveats: Among CD8+ T cells from roughly six donors, dominant NKG2C+ clonotypes accounted for about 1.0-7.0%.

The CDR3 contains 16 residues. The germline CDR1 and CDR2 sequences are SQVTM and ANQGSEA. This sequence was found in a man younger than 35 in good health. The chain recombines TRBV29-1 with TRBJ2-1; absent DNA, TCRdb's TRBD1 call cannot be checked. The material sequenced was blood T cells: a sorted CD56 or NKG2C T cell subset, CD4+ or CD8+ T cells, or bulk PBMC T cells (not recorded which). The chain's CDR3 is CSVAPPAAVPYNEQFF.